Each of the 17 T cell receptor beta chains below was sequenced from the same sample in a study of early T cells in non-severe SARS-CoV-2 infection. One entry per CDR3 protein, called by TCRdb with MiXCR from the 5' RACE reads. This table has approximately 85,000 distinct CDR3 sequences, roughly an eighth appearing once. Specimen: whole blood. The receptors stem from an adult who was a healthcare worker with PCR-confirmed SARS-CoV-2 infection or an uninfected control (not recorded which).

This clonotype appeared many times. The rearrangement links TRBV4-3 to TRBJ2-2, with 10 bases identical to TRBD2. The germline V gene has CDR1 LGHNA and CDR2 YSLEER. The V segment lost 2 bases and the J segment 5 bases; nucleotides outside the gene matches: 8. CDR3 length: 17 amino acids. In DNA form, the CDR3 reads TGCGCCAGCAGCCAATTCCCTAGCGGGAGACGGACCGGGGAGCTGTTTTTT. Residues: CASSQFPSGRRTGELFF.

This clonotype occurred a few times. The V call is TRBV5-6, the J call TRBJ2-1, with D maybe TRBD1 (5 bases). Trimming pared 4 bases from V and 6 bases from J, leaving 17 bases between. CDR3 length: 15 amino acids. Germline CDR1 is SGHDT and CDR2 is YYEEEE. The CDR3 spells CASSLDSSNVNEQFF. The CDR3 nucleotides read TGTGCCAGCAGCCTCGACAGCAGTAATGTCAATGAGCAGTTCTTC.

This clonotype was seen a handful of times. This rearrangement joins TRBV10-3 to TRBJ2-2, with 13 positions matching TRBD2. The CDR3 length is 18 residues. Germline assignment: CDR1 ENHRY and CDR2 SYGVKD. Unmatched junction bases numbered 8, after V lost 2 bases and J lost 5 bases. The CDR3 protein is CAISEPRTSGRNTGELFF. Written as DNA, the CDR3 is TGTGCCATCAGTGAGCCCCGGACTAGCGGGAGAAATACCGGGGAGCTGTTTTTT.

This clonotype has just a few counts. The rearrangement links TRBV20-1 to TRBJ2-2; the D gene is possibly TRBD1 (5 bases). The ends were cut back, 5 bases at V and 0 bases at J, with 16 bases in the middle. Germline values: CDR1 DFQATT, CDR2 SNEGSKA (reference sequence). The CDR3 spans 16 residues. As DNA, the CDR3 is TGCAGTGCTCCCAACGTACAGGAGTCGAACACCGGGGAGCTGTTTTTT. This codes for CSAPNVQESNTGELFF.

This clonotype occurred a few times. The chain links TRBV29-1 to TRBJ1-1; weak D call: TRBD1 (5 bases). The germline V and J ends were trimmed by 6 bases and 4 bases, with 30 bases remaining between them. The germline gives CDR1 SQVTM, CDR2 ANQGSEA. The CDR3 loop spans 18 amino acids. Written as DNA, the CDR3 is TGCAGCGTGGAGACGTCTCTGCGCACAGGAGCTGGGGGCACTGAAGCTTTCTTT. Its protein is CSVETSLRTGAGGTEAFF.

The chain uses TRBV4-3 and TRBJ2-7; no definite D call. V lost 0 bases and J lost 0, with 9 bases in between. The germline V gene encodes CDR1 LGHNA and CDR2 YSLEER. The CDR3 has 15 residues. In DNA, the CDR3 is TGCGCCAGCAGCCAAGAATGGTCCGGCTCCTACGAGCAGTACTTC. Translated, it gives CASSQEWSGSYEQYF.

This chain uses TRBV2 with TRBJ2-1, with TRBD2 matching over 8 bases. Germline assignment: CDR1 SNHLY and CDR2 FYNNEI. The CDR3 contains 15 residues. With 3 bases clipped from V and 4 bases from J, the junction kept 5 bases outside the gene matches. The CDR3 coding sequence is TGTGCCAGCAGTGAGAATAGCGGGGAATACAATGAGCAGTTCTTC. Amino acid sequence: CASSENSGEYNEQFF.

In its sample, this clonotype was seen a few times. The chain couples TRBV19 to TRBJ1-6, with TRBD1 matching over 7 bases. This CDR3 contains 16 residues. J gave up 7 bases and V 3 bases, and 9 bases lay outside the gene matches. Germline assignment: CDR1 LNHDA and CDR2 SQIVND (reference sequence). The CDR3 DNA sequence: TGTGCCAGTAGTATTCGGCCGGGACAGCTGAATTCACCCCTCCACTTT. It yields the protein CASSIRPGQLNSPLHF.

The chain recombines TRBV18 with TRBJ2-5; D remains ambiguous. Trimming took off 6 bases at V and 3 bases at J, with 11 bases between the two ends. The CDR3 has 13 residues. CDR1 is KGHSH, CDR2 LQKENI, per germline. The chain's CDR3 is CASSQSMEETQYF. The CDR3 DNA is TGTGCCAGCTCCCAGAGTATGGAAGAGACCCAGTACTTC.

This clonotype was observed a handful of times. The V gene is TRBV29-1, the J gene TRBJ1-1; D perhaps matches TRBD1 (5 bases). Germline V lookup: CDR1 SQVTM, CDR2 ANQGSEA. V lost 7 bases, J lost 8 bases, and 26 bases lay in between. This CDR3 has 15 amino acids. The CDR3 DNA follows: TGCAGCGGCGAAGGGGTGTGGGAGGAGGCGGCAGAAGCTTTCTTT. Translated, it gives CSGEGVWEEAAEAFF.

This clonotype was recorded only once. The chain recombines TRBV30 with TRBJ2-2; TRBD1 is a possible D gene (6 bases). Germline V gene data show CDR1 as GTSNPN and CDR2 as SVGIG (reference sequence). The CDR3 length is 15 residues. V gave up 1 base and J gave up 9 bases, with 18 bases separating them. In DNA, the CDR3 is TGTGCCTGGAGTGCCCCTCGACAGGCTAGCAGGGAGCTGTTTTTT. As protein: CAWSAPRQASRELFF.

This clonotype was seen a handful of times. The V gene is TRBV6-5, the J gene TRBJ2-6; 11 bases match TRBD2. The CDR3 has 18 residues. The V gene's germline CDR1 is MNHEY and CDR2 SVGAGI. J gave up 0 bases and V 6 bases, and 7 bases lay outside the gene matches. CDR3 in DNA: TGTGCCAGCAGAATCACTAGCGGGAGCCCCTCTGGGGCCAACGTCCTGACTTTC. Translated: CASRITSGSPSGANVLTF.

DNA for the CDR3: TGCAGTGCTAGCAAAAGGGATCAAGGAGAGACCCAGTACTTC. Amino acids: CSASKRDQGETQYF. The rearrangement joins TRBV20-1 to TRBJ2-5; the D is unclear. The germline CDR1 and CDR2 sequences are DFQATT and SNEGSKA (reference sequence). V was pared by 3 bases and J by 4 bases, with 15 bases between. This CDR3 region has 14 residues.

This sequence joins TRBV7-2 and TRBJ2-7; TRBD2 agrees at 13 bases. Trimming cost V 5 bases and J 4 bases; bases outside gene matches: 5. The CDR3 length is 15 residues. Germline assignment: CDR1 SGHTA and CDR2 FQGNSA. The CDR3 nucleotides are TGTGCCAGCAGCCGGACTAGCGGGAGCTCATACGAGCAGTACTTC. It specifies CASSRTSGSSYEQYF.

There are a few counts of this clonotype. The chain combines TRBV6-1 with TRBJ2-1; D gene ambiguous. Germline V lookup: CDR1 MNHNS, CDR2 SASEGT. The ends were cut back, 3 bases at V and 6 bases at J, with 3 bases in the middle. This CDR3 has 11 amino acids. CDR3 DNA: TGTGCCAGCAGTGATATCAATGAGCAGTTCTTC. Residues: CASSDINEQFF.

This clonotype was found a few times. V and J are TRBV11-3 and TRBJ2-1; D ambiguous. The germline V gene encodes CDR1 SGHNT and CDR2 YENEEA. This CDR3 has 12 residues. V was cut by 0 bases and J by 7 bases, with 4 bases left in between. CDR3 region: CASSLEQNEQFF. DNA for the CDR3: TGTGCCAGCAGCTTAGAACAGAATGAGCAGTTCTTC.

The chain employs TRBV7-3 and TRBJ1-6; tentative D call: TRBD1 (6 bases). This CDR3 is built from 14 residues. Trimming cost V 5 bases and J 7 bases, with 12 bases left between them. Germline CDR1 and CDR2: SGHTA and FQGTGA. In nucleotides, the CDR3 is TGTGCCAGCAGCCCGACAGGATACAATTCACCCCTCCACTTT. Its translation is CASSPTGYNSPLHF.